The entry below gives a single TCR beta chain sequence along with its context. As yet, its antigen is unknown. The CDR3 consists of 12 residues. Trimming took 7 bases from V and 5 from J; bases not matched to a gene: 6. Germline V lookup: CDR1 GTSNPN, CDR2 SVGIG (reference sequence). The sample belongs to a study of CD8 T cells in ankylosing spondylitis. Notes on the study in general: Ankylosing spondylitis blood appeared to carry a characteristic TCR beta motif of under ten highly homologous variants. From matched ankylosing spondylitis synovial fluid, disease-linked clones were reportedly recovered at significantly enriched levels.

Making the TCR beta libraries involved quantitative 5'-RACE with molecular barcodes. TCRdb processed the 5' RACE reads anew with MiXCR; each CDR3 protein has one entry. Here the sample spans about 700,000 distinct CDR3 sequences, about 20% being singletons. The chain combines TRBV30 with TRBJ2-3; 7 positions match TRBD1. The origin of this receptor is a male donor with ankylosing spondylitis. The specimen was blood, either unsorted or a sorted T cell fraction (not recorded which). CDR3 nucleotide sequence: TGTGCCTCACAGGGGAGAGGAGATACGCAGTATTTT. This encodes CASQGRGDTQYF. Complete variable domain (other parts from reference TRBV30 and TRBJ2-3): SQTIHQWPATLVQPVGSPLSLECTVEGTSNPNLYWYRQAAGRGLQLLFYSVGIGQISSEVPQNLSASRPQDRQFILSSKKLLLSDSGFYLCASQGRGDTQYFGPGTRLTVL.